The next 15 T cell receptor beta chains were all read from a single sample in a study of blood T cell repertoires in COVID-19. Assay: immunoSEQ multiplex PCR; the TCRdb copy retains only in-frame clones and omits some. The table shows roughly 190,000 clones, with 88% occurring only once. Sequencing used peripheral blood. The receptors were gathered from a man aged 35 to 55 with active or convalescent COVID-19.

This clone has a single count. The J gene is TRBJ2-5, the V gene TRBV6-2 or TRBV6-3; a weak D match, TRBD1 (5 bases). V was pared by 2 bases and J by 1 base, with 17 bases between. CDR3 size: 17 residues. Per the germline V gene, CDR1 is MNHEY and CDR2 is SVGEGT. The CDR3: CASSYPALRGLQETQYF. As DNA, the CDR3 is TGTGCCAGCAGTTACCCGGCCTTAAGGGGCCTCCAAGAGACCCAGTACTTC.

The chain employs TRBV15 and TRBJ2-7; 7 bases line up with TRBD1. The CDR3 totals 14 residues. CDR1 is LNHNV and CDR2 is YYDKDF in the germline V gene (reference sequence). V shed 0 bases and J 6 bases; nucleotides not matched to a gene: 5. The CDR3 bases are TGTGCCACCAGCAGAGATGGTAGACAGGGCGAGCAGTACTTC. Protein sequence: CATSRDGRQGEQYF.

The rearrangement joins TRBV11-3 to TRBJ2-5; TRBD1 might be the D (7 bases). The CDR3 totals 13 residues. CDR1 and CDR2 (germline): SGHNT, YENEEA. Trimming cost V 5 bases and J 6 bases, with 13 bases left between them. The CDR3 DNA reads TGTGCCAGCAGCCCAGGGGGAGGAAAGACCCAGTACTTC. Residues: CASSPGGGKTQYF.

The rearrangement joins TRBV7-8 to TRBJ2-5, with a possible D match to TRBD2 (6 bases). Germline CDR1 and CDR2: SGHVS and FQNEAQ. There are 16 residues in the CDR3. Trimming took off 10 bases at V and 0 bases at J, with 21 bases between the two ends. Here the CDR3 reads CAINPMGRKYQETQYF. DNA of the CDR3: TGTGCCATAAACCCGATGGGGAGGAAGTACCAAGAGACCCAGTACTTC. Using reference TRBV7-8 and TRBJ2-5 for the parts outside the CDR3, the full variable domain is GAGVSQSPRYKVAKRGQDVALRCDPISGHVSLFWYQQALGQGPEFLTYFQNEAQLDKSGLPSDRFFAERPEGSVSTLKIQRTQQEDSAVYLCAINPMGRKYQETQYFGPGTRLLVL.

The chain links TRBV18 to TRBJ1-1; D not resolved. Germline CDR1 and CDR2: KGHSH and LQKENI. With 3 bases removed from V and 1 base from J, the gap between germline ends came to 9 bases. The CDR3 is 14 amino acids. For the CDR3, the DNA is TGTGCCAGCTCACCCACACAGTCGAACACTGAAGCTTTCTTT. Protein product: CASSPTQSNTEAFF.

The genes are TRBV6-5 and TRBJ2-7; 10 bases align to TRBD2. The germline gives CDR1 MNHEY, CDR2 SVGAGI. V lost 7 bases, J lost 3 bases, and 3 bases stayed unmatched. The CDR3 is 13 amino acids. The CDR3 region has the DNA TGTGCCAGCACGAGCGGGAGGGGCTACGAGCAGTACTTC. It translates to CASTSGRGYEQYF.

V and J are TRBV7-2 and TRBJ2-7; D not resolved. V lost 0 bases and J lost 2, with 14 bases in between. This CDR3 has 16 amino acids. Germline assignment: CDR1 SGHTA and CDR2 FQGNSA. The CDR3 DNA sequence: TGTGCCAGCAGCTTAGCGCAGAGCGCAAGTACCTACGAGCAGTACTTC. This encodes CASSLAQSASTYEQYF.

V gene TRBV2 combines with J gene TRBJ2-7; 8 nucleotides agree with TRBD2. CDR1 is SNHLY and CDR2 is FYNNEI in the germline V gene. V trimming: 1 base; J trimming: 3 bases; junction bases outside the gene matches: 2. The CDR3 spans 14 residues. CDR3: CASSEVGGDYEQYF. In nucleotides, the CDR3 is TGTGCCAGCAGTGAAGTCGGGGGGGACTACGAGCAGTACTTC.

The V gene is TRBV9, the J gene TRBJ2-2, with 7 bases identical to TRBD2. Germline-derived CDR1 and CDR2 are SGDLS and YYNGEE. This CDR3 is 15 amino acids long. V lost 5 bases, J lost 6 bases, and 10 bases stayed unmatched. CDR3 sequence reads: CASSEELRGAGELFF. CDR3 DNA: TGTGCCAGCAGTGAAGAATTACGGGGGGCCGGGGAGCTGTTTTTT.

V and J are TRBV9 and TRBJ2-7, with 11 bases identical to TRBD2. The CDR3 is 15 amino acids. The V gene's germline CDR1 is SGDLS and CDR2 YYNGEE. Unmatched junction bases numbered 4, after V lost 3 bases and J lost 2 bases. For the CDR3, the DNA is TGTGCCAGCAGCGCCTTAGCGGGGGGGCCCTACGAGCAGTACTTC. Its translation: CASSALAGGPYEQYF.

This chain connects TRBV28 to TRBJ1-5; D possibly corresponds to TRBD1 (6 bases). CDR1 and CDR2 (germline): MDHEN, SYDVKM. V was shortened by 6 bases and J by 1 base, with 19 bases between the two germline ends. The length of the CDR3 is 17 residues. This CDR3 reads CASRGQILRGSNQPQHF. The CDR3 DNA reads TGTGCCAGCAGGGGCCAAATCTTAAGGGGGAGCAATCAGCCCCAGCATTTT.

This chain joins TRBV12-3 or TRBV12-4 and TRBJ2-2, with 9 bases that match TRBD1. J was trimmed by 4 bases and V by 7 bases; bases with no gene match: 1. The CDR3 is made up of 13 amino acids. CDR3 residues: CASNRGPTGELFF. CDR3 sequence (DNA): TGTGCCAGCAACAGGGGGCCCACCGGGGAGCTGTTTTTT.

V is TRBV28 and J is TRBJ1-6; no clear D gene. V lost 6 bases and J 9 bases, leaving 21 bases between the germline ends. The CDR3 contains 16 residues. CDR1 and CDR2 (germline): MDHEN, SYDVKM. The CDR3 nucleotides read TGTGCCAGCAGCCGAAGCGGGTTGGGGAGGGTTTCACCCCTCCACTTT. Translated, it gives CASSRSGLGRVSPLHF.

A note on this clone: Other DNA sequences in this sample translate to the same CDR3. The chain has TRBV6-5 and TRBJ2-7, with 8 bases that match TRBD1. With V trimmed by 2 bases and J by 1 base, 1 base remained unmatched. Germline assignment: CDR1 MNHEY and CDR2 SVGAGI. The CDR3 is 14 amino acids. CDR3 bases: TGTGCCAGCAGTTACCGGGACAGGTCCTACGAGCAGTACTTC. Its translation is CASSYRDRSYEQYF.

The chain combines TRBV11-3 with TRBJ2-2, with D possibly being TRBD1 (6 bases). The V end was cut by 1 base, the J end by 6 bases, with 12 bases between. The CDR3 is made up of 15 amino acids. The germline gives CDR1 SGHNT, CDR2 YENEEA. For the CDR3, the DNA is TGTGCCAGCAGCTTAGGTCAGGGGATCGCCGGGGAGCTGTTTTTT. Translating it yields CASSLGQGIAGELFF.